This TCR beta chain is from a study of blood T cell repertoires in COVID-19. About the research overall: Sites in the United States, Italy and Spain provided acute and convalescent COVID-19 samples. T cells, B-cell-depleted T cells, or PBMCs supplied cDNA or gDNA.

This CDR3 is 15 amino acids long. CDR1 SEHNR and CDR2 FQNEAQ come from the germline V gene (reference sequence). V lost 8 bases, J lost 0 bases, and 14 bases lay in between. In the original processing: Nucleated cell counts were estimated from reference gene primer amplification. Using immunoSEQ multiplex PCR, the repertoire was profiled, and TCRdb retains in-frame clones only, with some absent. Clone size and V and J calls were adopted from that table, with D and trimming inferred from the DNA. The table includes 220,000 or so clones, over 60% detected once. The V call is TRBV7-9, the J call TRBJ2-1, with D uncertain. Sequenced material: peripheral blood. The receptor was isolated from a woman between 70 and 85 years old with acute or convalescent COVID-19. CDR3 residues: CASRRPASSYNEQFF. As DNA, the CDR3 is TGTGCCAGCCGACGGCCAGCGAGCTCCTACAATGAGCAGTTCTTC. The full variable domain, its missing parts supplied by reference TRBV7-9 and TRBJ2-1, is DTGVSQNPRHKITKRGQNVTFRCDPISEHNRLYWYRQTLGQGPEFLTYFQNEAQLEKSRLLSDRFSAERPKGSFSTLEIQRTEQGDSAMYLCASRRPASSYNEQFFGPGTRLTVL.